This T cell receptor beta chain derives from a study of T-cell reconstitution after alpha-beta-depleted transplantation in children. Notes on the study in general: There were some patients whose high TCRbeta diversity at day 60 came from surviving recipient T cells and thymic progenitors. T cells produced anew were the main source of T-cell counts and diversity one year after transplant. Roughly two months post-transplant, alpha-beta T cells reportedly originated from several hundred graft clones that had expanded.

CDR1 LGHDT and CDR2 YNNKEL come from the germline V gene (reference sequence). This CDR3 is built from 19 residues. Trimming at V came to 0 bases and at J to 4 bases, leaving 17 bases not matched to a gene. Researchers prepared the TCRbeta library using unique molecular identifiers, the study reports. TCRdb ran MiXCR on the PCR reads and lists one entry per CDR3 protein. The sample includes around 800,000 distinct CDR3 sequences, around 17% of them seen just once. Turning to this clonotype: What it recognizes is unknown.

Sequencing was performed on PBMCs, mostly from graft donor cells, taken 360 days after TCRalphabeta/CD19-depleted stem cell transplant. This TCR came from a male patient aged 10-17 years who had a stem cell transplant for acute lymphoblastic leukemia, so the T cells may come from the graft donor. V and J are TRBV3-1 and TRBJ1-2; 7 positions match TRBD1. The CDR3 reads CASSQERTESGQNRYGYTF. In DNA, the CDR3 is TGTGCCAGCAGCCAAGAACGAACGGAATCGGGACAGAACCGCTATGGCTACACCTTC.